This TCR beta chain was obtained from a study of identifying expanded T cells in peripheral blood. Study-wide results and limits: Across healthy donors, higher total template counts meant significantly greater approximately 2-week count variance.

In regard to this clone: Its target is unknown.

Per the germline V gene, CDR1 is SGHRS and CDR2 is YFSETQ. This CDR3 has 16 amino acids. V was clipped by 0 bases and J by 5 bases; unmatched bases: 4. Healthy donors had no documented immune events, such as infections, while sampled. The table came from immunoSEQ multiplex PCR; TCRdb's copy has only in-frame clones and leaves some out. The top ten hold roughly 3.5% of the sample, which has 55,000 to 60,000 clones, 89% seen once. This sequence was found in a person between 18 and 75 years old in good health. Sequencing was done on a sample of blood. The rearrangement joins TRBV5-1 to TRBJ2-5; TRBD2 matches at 13 bases. CDR3 sequence: CASSLETSGRGETQYF. CDR3 bases: TGCGCCAGCAGCTTGGAAACTAGCGGGAGGGGCGAGACCCAGTACTTC.